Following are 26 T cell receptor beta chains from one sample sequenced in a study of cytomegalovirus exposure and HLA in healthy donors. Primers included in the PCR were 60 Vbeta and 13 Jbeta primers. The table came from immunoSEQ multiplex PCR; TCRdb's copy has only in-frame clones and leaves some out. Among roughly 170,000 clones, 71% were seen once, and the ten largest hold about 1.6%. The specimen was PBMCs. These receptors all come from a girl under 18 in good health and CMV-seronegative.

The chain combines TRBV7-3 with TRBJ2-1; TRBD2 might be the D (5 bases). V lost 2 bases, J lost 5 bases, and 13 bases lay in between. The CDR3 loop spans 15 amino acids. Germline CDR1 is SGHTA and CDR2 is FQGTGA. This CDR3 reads CASSLWTSFDNEQFF. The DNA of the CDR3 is TGTGCCAGCAGCTTATGGACTTCATTCGACAATGAGCAGTTCTTC.

The CDR3 coding sequence is TGTGCCAGCAGCCTCAGGGGCTCTGGGGCCAACGTCCTGACTTTC. This sequence encodes CASSLRGSGANVLTF. The chain carries TRBV5-6 and TRBJ2-6; tentatively, D is TRBD1 (6 bases). From germline, CDR1 is SGHDT and CDR2 YYEEEE. This CDR3 contains 15 residues. Between the trimmed V and J ends, which lost 4 bases and 0 bases, there was a span of 8 bases.

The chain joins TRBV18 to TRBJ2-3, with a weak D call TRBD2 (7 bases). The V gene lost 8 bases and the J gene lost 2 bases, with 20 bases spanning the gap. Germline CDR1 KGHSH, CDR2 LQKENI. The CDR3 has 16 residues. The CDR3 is CASRDRGGPPTDTQYF. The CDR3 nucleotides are TGTGCCAGCCGGGATCGCGGGGGCCCTCCCACAGATACGCAGTATTTT.

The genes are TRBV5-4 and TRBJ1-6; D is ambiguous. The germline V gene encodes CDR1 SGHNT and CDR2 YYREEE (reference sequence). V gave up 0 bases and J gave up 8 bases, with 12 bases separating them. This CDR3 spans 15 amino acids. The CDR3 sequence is CASSLEATRDSPLHF. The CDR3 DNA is TGTGCCAGCAGCTTGGAGGCGACTAGGGATTCACCCCTCCACTTT.

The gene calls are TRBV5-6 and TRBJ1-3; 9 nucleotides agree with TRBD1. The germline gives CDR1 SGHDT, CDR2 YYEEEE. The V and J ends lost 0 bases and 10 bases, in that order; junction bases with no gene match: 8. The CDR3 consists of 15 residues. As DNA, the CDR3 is TGTGCCAGCAGCTTGGATGCGGGACAGGGTCAAACCATATATTTT. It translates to CASSLDAGQGQTIYF.

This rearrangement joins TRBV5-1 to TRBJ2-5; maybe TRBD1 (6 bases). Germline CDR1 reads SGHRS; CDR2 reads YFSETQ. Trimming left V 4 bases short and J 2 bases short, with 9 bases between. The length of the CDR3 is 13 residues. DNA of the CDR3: TGCGCCAGCAGCCCTAGGGGGCAAGAGACCCAGTACTTC. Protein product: CASSPRGQETQYF.

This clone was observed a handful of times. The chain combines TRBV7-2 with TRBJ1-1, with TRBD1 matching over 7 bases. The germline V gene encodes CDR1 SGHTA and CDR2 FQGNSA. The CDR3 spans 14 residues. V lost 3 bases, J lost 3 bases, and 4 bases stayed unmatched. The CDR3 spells CASSLVGTDTEAFF. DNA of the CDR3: TGTGCCAGCAGCTTGGTCGGGACAGACACTGAAGCTTTCTTT.

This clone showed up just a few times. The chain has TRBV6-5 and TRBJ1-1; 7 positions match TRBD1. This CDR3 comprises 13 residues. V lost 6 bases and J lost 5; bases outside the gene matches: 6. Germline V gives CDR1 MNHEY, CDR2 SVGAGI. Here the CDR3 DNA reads TGTGCCAGCAGAACAGGGGTTCGAACTGAAGCTTTCTTT. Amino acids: CASRTGVRTEAFF.

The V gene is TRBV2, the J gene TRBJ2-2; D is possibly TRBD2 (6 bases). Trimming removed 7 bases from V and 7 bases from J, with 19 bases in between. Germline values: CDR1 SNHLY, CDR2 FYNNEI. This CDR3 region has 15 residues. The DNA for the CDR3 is TGTGCCAGCAATTACGGCGGGGACTTGGTCGGGGAGCTGTTTTTT. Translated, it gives CASNYGGDLVGELFF.

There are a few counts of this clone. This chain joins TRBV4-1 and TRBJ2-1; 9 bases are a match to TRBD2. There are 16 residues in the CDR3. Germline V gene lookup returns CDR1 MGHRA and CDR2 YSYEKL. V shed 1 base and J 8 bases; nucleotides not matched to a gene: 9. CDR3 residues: CASSQVRAGGLHEQFF. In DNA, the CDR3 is TGCGCCAGCAGCCAAGTCAGGGCGGGGGGGCTTCATGAGCAGTTCTTC.

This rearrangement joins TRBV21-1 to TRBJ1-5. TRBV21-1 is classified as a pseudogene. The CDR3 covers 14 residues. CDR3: CATNGWGVYQPQHF. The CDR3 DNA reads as TGTGCCACCAACGGCTGGGGGGTTTATCAGCCCCAGCATTTT.

CDR3 sequence: CASSPAGRTIYNEQFF. For the CDR3, the DNA is TGCGCCAGCAGCCCAGCAGGTCGCACCATCTACAATGAGCAGTTCTTC. The V gene is TRBV4-1, the J gene TRBJ2-1; D is uncertain. Germline V CDR1 and CDR2: MGHRA, YSYEKL. The V and J ends lost 4 bases and 3 bases respectively, with 16 bases between them. The CDR3 extends over 16 amino acids.

The CDR3 DNA is TGTGCCAGCAGTGTGCGGGGGGCGACTTATGGCTACACCTTC. Translation gives CASSVRGATYGYTF. The rearrangement uses TRBV2 and TRBJ1-2; D is possibly TRBD1 (6 bases). Germline assignment: CDR1 SNHLY and CDR2 FYNNEI. This CDR3 contains 14 residues. V was clipped by 4 bases and J by 5 bases, with 14 bases between them.

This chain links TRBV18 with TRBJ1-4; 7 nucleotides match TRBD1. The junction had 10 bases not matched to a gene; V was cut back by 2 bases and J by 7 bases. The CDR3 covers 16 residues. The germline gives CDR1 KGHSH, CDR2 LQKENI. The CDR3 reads CASSPGTTGPGEKLFF. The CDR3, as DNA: TGTGCCAGCTCACCAGGAACGACAGGGCCGGGTGAAAAACTGTTTTTT.

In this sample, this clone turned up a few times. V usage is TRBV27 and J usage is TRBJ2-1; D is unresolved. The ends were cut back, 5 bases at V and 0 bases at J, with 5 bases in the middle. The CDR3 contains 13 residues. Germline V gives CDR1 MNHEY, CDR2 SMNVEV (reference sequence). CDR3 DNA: TGTGCCAGCAGTCAGAACTCCTACAATGAGCAGTTCTTC. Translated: CASSQNSYNEQFF.

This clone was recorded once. CDR3 nucleotides: TGTGCCAGCAGCGGGGGGGGCAGAGACTACGAGCAGTACTTC. This gives the protein CASSGGGRDYEQYF. V and J are TRBV5-4 and TRBJ2-7, with TRBD2 as a possible D gene (7 bases). Germline values: CDR1 SGHNT, CDR2 YYREEE (reference sequence). The CDR3 spans 14 residues. V shed 4 bases and J shed 3 bases, with 14 bases lying between them.

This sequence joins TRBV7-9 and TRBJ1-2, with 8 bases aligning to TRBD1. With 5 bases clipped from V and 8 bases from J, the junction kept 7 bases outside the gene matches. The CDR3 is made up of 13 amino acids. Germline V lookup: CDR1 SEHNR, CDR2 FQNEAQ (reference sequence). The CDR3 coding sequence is TGTGCCAGCAGCCCCGGGACAGGTCTCGGCTACACCTTC. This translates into CASSPGTGLGYTF.

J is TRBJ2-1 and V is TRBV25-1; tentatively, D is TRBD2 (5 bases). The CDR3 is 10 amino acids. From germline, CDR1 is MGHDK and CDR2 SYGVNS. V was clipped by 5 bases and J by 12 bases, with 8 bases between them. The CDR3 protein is CASSQEAQFF. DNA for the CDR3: TGTGCCAGCAGTCAGGAGGCGCAGTTCTTC.

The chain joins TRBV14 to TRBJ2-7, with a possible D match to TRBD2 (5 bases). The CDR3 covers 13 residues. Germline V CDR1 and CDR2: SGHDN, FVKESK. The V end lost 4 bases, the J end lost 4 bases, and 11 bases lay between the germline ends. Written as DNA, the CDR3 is TGTGCCAGCAGCCCCATATCGGGGTACGAGCAGTACTTC. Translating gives CASSPISGYEQYF.

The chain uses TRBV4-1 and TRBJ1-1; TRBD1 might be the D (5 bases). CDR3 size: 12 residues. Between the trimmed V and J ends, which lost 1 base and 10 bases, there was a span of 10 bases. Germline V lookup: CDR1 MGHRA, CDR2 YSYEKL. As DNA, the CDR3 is TGCGCCAGCAGCCAAGGGCAGGGAGGAGCTTTCTTT. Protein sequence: CASSQGQGGAFF.

DNA of the CDR3: TGTGCCAGCAGTAGGGACAGAAACTATGGCTACACCTTC. Encoded protein: CASSRDRNYGYTF. The rearrangement joins TRBV6-5 to TRBJ1-2; TRBD1 agrees at 7 bases. The CDR3 contains 13 residues. In germline, CDR1 is MNHEY, CDR2 SVGAGI. The V and J ends lost 5 bases and 2 bases, in that order; junction bases with no gene match: 2.

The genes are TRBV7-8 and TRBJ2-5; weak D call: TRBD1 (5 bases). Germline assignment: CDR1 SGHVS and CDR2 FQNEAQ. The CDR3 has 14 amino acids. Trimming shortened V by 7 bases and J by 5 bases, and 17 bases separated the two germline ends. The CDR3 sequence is CASKHLSGHETQYF. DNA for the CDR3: TGTGCCAGCAAACACCTCTCAGGGCACGAGACCCAGTACTTC.

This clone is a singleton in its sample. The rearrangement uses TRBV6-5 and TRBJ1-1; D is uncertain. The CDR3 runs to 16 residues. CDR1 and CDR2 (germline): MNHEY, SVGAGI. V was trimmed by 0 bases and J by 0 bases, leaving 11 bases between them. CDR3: CASSYSSGLMNTEAFF. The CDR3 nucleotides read TGTGCCAGCAGTTACTCATCAGGCCTCATGAACACTGAAGCTTTCTTT.

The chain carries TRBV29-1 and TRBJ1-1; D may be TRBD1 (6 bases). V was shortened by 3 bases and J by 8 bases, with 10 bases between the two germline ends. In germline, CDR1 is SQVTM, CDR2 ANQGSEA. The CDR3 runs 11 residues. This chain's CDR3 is CSVDRGPEAFF. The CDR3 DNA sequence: TGCAGCGTTGACAGGGGACCGGAAGCTTTCTTT.

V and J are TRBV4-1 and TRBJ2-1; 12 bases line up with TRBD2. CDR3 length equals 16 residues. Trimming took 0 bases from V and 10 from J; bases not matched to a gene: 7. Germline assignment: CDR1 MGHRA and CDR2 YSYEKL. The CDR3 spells CASSQETSGGDAEQFF. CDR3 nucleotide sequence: TGCGCCAGCAGCCAAGAGACTAGCGGGGGAGACGCGGAGCAGTTCTTC.

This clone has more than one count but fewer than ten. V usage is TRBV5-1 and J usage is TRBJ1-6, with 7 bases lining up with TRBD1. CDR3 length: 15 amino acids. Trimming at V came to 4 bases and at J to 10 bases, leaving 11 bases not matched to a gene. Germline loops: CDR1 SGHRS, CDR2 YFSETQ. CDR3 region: CASSATTGEGSPLHF. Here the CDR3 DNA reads TGCGCCAGCAGCGCTACTACAGGGGAAGGCTCACCCCTCCACTTT.